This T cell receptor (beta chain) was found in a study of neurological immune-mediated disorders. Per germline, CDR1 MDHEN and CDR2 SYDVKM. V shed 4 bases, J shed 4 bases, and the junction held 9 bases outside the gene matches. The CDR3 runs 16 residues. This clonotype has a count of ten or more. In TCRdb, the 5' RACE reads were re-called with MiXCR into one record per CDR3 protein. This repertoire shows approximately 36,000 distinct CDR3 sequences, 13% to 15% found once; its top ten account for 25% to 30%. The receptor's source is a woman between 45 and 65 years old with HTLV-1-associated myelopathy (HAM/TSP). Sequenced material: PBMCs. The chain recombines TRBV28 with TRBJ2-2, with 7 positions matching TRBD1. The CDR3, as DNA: TGTGCCAGCAGTTCCGTCACCACAGGGGTCACCGGGGAGCTGTTTTTT. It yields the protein CASSSVTTGVTGELFF.